This T cell receptor (beta chain) emerged from a study of technical replicates of blood from a handful of donors. The CDR3 has 16 amino acids. The germline gives CDR1 LNHDA, CDR2 SQIVND (reference sequence). The V segment lost 1 base and the J segment 4 bases; nucleotides outside the gene matches: 6. This clone was seen a single time. Here immunoSEQ multiplex PCR was the method, and the copy in TCRdb shows in-frame clones only, minus some. The sample lists about 86,000 clones; 96% were seen once. The sequence was collected from a human donor in good health. The V call is TRBV19, the J call TRBJ1-5, with TRBD1 matching 8 bases. The specimen sequenced was T cells isolated from PBMCs. The CDR3 sequence: CASSIVGRGRNQPQHF. The DNA of the CDR3 is TGTGCCAGTAGTATAGTCGGCAGGGGGCGTAATCAGCCCCAGCATTTT.